A single sample is the source of the 2 T cell receptor beta chains below, sequenced in a study of shared clonotypes between healthy human individuals. CD45RO negativity and positive selection for CCR7 defined naive CD8 cells, a population that excluded terminally differentiated effector memory CD45RA+ cells. Some clones are missing from TCRdb's copy, which holds only in-frame ones; the method was immunoSEQ multiplex PCR. The table has around 550,000 clones, approximately 95% seen once. The sample comprised naive CD8+ T cells sorted from blood. The receptors originated from a young woman in good health.

This clone showed up just once. The rearrangement uses TRBV27 and TRBJ1-2; D is perhaps TRBD1 (6 bases). The germline CDR1 and CDR2 sequences are MNHEY and SMNVEV (reference sequence). V lost 1 base, J lost 2 bases, and 11 bases lay in between. The CDR3 is 15 residues long. Here the CDR3 reads CASSLLGRGNYGYTF. For the CDR3, the DNA is TGTGCCAGCAGTTTATTGGGCAGGGGAAACTATGGCTACACCTTC.

This chain joins TRBV19 and TRBJ1-4, with D uncertain. V dropped 9 bases and J dropped 7 bases, with 18 bases sitting between them. The CDR3 loop spans 14 amino acids. Germline values: CDR1 LNHDA, CDR2 SQIVND (reference sequence). The DNA for the CDR3 is TGTGCCAGCCGACCTCTCGACGGTGGTGAAAAACTGTTTTTT. As protein: CASRPLDGGEKLFF.